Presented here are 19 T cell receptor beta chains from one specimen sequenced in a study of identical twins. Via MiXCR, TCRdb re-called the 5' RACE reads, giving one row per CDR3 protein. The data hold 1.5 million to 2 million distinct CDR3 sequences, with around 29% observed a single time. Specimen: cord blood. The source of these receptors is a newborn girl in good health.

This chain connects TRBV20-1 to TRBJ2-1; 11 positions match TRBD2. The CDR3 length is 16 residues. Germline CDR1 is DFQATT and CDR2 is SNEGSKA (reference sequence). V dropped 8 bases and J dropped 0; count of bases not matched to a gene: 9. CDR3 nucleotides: TGCAGTACTACTCCGGGACTAGCGGCCTCCTACAATGAGCAGTTCTTC. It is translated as CSTTPGLAASYNEQFF.

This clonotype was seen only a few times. Here the CDR3 DNA reads TGCGCCAGCAGCTTCTTCCTCGGGACTAGCGGCTACAATGAGCAGTTCTTC. Its translation: CASSFFLGTSGYNEQFF. The chain combines TRBV5-1 with TRBJ2-1; 11 bases map to TRBD2. J gave up 3 bases and V 2 bases, and 7 bases lay outside the gene matches. CDR1 and CDR2 from the germline V gene are SGHRS and YFSETQ. The CDR3 is 17 amino acids. Complete variable domain (other parts from reference TRBV5-1 and TRBJ2-1): KAGVTQTPRYLIKTRGQQVTLSCSPISGHRSVSWYQQTPGQGLQFLFEYFSETQRNKGNFPGRFSGRQFSNSRSEMNVSTLELGDSALYLCASSFFLGTSGYNEQFFGPGTRLTVL.

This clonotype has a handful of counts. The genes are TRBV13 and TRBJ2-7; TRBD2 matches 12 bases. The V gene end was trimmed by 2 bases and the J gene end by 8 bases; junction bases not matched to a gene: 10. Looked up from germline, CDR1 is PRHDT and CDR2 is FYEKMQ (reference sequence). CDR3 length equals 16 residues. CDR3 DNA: TGTGCCAGCAGCTTATTTCAAGGACTAGCGGGGTCTAAGCAGTACTTC. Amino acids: CASSLFQGLAGSKQYF.

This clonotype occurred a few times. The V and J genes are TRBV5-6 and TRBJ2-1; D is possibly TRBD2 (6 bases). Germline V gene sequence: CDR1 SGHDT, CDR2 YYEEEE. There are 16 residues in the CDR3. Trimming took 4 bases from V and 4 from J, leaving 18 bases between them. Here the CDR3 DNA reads TGTGCCAGCAGCCTACTTTACCCGGGGGAGTACAATGAGCAGTTCTTC. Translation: CASSLLYPGEYNEQFF. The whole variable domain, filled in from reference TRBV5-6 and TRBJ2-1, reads DAGVTQSPTHLIKTRGQQVTLRCSPKSGHDTVSWYQQALGQGPQFIFQYYEEEERQRGNFPDRFSGHQFPNYSSELNVNALLLGDSALYLCASSLLYPGEYNEQFFGPGTRLTVL.

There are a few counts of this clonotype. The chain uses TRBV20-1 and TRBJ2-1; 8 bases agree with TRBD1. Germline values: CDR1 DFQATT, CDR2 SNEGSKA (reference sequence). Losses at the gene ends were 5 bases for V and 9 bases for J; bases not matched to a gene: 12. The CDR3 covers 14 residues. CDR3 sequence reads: CSAGTGIIRGEQFF. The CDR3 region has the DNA TGCAGTGCTGGGACAGGCATCATTAGGGGTGAGCAGTTCTTC.

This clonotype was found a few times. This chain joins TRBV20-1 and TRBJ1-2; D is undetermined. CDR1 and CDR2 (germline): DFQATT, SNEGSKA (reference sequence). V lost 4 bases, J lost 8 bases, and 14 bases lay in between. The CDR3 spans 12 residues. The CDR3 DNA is TGCAGTGCTATGCCTTATAGGGAGGGCTACACCTTC. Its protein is CSAMPYREGYTF.

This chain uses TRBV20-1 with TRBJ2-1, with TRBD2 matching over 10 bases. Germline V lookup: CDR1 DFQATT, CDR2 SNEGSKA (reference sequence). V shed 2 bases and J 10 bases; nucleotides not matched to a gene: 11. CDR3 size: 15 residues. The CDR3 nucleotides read TGCAGTGCTAGAACTCCTGGGACTAGCGTCTACGAGCAGTTCTTC. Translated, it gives CSARTPGTSVYEQFF.

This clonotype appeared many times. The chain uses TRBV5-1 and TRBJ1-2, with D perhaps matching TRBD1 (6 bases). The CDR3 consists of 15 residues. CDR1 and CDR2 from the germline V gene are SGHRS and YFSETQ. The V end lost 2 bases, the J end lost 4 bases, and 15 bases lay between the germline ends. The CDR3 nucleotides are TGCGCCAGCAGCTTTATCCAGGGGATTGGCTATGGCTACACCTTC. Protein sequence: CASSFIQGIGYGYTF.

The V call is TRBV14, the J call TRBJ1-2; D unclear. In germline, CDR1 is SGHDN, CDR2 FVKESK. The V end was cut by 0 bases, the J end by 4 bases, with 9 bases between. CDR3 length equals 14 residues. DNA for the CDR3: TGTGCCAGCAGCCAAGATATCAGTCCCTATGGCTACACCTTC. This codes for CASSQDISPYGYTF.

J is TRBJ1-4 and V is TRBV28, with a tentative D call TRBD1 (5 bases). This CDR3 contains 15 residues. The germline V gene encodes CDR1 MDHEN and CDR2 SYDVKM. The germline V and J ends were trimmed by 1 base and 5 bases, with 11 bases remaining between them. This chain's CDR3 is CASSLYGRANEKLFF. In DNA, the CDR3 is TGTGCCAGCAGTTTATATGGCAGGGCAAATGAAAAACTGTTTTTT.

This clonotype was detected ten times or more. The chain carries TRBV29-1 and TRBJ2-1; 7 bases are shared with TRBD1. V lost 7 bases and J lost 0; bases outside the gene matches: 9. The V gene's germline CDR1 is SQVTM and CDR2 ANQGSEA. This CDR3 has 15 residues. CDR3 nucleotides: TGCAGCGGGGCGACAGGGATGAGCTCCTACAATGAGCAGTTCTTC. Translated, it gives CSGATGMSSYNEQFF.

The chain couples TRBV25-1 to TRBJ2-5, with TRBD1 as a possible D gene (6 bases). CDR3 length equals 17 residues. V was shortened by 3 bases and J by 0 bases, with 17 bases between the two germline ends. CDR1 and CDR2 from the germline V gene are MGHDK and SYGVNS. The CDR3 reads CASSDNWGQRNQETQYF. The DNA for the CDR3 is TGTGCCAGCAGTGATAATTGGGGGCAGCGGAACCAAGAGACCCAGTACTTC.

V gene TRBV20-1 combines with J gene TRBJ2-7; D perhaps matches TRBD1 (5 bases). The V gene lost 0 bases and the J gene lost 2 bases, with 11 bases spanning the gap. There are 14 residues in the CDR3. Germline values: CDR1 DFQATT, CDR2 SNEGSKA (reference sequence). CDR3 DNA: TGCAGTGCTAGAGATCCCAGGGCCGCCTACGAGCAGTACTTC. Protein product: CSARDPRAAYEQYF.

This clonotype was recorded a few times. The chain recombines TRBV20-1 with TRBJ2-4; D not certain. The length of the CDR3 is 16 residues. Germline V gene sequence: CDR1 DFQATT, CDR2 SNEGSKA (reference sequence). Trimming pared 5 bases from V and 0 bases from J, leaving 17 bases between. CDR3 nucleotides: TGCAGTGCTGGATATTACCAGCTCCTAGCCAAAAACATTCAGTACTTC. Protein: CSAGYYQLLAKNIQYF.

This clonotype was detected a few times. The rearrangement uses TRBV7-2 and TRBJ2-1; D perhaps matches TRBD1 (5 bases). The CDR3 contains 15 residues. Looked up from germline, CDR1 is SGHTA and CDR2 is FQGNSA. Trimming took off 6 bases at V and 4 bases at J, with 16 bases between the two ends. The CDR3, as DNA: TGTGCCAGCAGACCTGACAGACTGGTATACAATGAGCAGTTCTTC. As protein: CASRPDRLVYNEQFF.

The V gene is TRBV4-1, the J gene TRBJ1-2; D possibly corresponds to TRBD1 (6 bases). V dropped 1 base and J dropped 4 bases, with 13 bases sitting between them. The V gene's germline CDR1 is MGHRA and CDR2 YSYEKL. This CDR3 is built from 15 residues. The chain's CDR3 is CASSQVTGTAYGYTF. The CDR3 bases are TGCGCCAGCAGCCAAGTAACAGGGACCGCCTATGGCTACACCTTC.

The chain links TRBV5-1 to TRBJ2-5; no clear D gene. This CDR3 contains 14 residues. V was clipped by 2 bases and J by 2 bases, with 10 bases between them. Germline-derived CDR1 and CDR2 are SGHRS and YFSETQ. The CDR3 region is CASSFSGPQETQYF. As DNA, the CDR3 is TGCGCCAGCAGCTTCTCTGGACCACAAGAGACCCAGTACTTC.

CDR3 sequence: CASSLGSGRAYNEQFF. In DNA form, the CDR3 reads TGTGCCAGCAGCTTAGGTAGCGGGAGGGCCTACAATGAGCAGTTCTTC. The genes are TRBV11-3 and TRBJ2-1; the match to TRBD2 covers 11 bases. The CDR3 runs to 16 residues. V was clipped by 1 base and J by 2 bases; unmatched bases: 1. Germline-derived CDR1 and CDR2 are SGHNT and YENEEA.

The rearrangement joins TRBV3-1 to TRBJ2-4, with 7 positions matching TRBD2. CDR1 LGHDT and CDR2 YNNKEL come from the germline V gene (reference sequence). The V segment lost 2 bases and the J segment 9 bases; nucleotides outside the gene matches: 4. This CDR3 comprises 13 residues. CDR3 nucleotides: TGTGCCAGCAGCCAACGTCCGGGAGGCATTCAGTACTTC. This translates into CASSQRPGGIQYF. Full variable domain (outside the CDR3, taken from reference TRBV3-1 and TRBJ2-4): DTAVSQTPKYLVTQMGNDKSIKCEQNLGHDTMYWYKQDSKKFLKIMFSYNNKELIINETVPNRFSPKSPDKAHLNLHINSLELGDSAVYFCASSQRPGGIQYFGAGTRLSVL.